The sequence of this TCR beta chain was determined in a study of post-analysis software for immune sequencing data. Study-level background: In terms of disease course, relapsing-remitting, secondary progressive and progressive-relapsing multiple sclerosis were included. Points from the study as a whole: TRBV5-6, TRBV5-1 and TRBV20-1 belonged to a set of a handful of TRBV segments that were more frequent in patients than controls.

The library was made from cDNA and included unique molecular identifiers. It was from roughly 1.1 to 9.2 million T cells that around 500,000 cDNA molecules came. MiXCR was run by TCRdb on the PCR reads, yielding one entry per CDR3 protein. Here the sample spans about 260,000 distinct CDR3 sequences, just over 35% being singletons. The germline V gene has CDR1 SGHDN and CDR2 FVKESK. V shed 2 bases and J shed 10 bases, with 15 bases lying between them. The CDR3 is made up of 13 amino acids. On this clonotype: Its antigen is currently unknown.

This sequence was found in a girl aged 10 to 17 with multiple sclerosis. This sequence joins TRBV14 and TRBJ2-7, with D possibly TRBD1 on 5 matching bases. Sample: blood. The CDR3 bases are TGTGCCAGCAGCCAATTCACTCGTCAGGGACAGTACTTC. Amino acids: CASSQFTRQGQYF.